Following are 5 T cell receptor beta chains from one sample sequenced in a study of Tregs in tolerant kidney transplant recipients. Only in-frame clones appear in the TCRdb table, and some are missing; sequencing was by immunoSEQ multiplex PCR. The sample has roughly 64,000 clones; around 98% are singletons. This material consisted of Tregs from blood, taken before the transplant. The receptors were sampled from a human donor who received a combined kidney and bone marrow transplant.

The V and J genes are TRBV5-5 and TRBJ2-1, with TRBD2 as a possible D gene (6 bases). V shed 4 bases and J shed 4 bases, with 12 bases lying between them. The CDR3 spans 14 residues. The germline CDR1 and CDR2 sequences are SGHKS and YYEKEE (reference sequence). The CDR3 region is CASSPRGLYNEQFF. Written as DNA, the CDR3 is TGTGCCAGCAGCCCTAGGGGACTTTACAATGAGCAGTTCTTC.

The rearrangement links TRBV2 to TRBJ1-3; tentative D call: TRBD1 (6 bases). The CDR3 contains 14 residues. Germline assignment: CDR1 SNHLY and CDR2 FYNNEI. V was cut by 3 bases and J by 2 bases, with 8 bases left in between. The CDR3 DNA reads TGTGCCAGCAGTGAGCAGGGGCCTGGAAACACCATATATTTT. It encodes CASSEQGPGNTIYF.

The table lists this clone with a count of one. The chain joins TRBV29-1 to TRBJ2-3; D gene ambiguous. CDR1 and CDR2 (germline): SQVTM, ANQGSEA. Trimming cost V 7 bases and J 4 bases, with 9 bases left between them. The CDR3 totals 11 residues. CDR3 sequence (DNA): TGCAGCGCCGTGGCCGCAGATACGCAGTATTTT. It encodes CSAVAADTQYF.

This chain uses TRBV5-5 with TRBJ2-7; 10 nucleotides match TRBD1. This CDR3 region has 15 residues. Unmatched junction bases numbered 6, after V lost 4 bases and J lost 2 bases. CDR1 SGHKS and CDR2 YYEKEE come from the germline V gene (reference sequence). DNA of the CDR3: TGTGCCAGCAGCCTTAGGACAGGGGGTCCCTACGAGCAGTACTTC. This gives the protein CASSLRTGGPYEQYF.

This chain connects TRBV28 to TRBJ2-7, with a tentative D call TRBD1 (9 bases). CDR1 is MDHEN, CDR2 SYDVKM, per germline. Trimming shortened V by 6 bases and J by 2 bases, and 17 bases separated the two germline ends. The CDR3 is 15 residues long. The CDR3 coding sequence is TGTGCCAGCAGGCGGCGGGGGGACAGGGCCTACGAGCAGTACTTC. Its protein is CASRRRGDRAYEQYF.